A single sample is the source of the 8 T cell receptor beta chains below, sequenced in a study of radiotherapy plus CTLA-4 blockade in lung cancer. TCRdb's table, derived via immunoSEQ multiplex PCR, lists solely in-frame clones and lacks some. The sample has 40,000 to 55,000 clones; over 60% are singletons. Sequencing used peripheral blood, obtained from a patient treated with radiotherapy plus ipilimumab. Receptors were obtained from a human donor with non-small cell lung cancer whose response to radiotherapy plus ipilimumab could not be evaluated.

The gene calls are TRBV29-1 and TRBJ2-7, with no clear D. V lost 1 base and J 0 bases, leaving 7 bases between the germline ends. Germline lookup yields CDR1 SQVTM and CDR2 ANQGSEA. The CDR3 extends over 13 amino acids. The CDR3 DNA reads TGCAGCGTTGAAGGAGAGGACTCCTACGAGCAGTACTTC. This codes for CSVEGEDSYEQYF.

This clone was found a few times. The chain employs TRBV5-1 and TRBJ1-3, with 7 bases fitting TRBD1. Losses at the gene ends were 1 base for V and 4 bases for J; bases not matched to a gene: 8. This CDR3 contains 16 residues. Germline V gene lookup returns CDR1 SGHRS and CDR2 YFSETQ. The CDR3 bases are TGCGCCAGCAGCTTGACGACAGGGTCGCTCGGAAACACCATATATTTT. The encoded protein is CASSLTTGSLGNTIYF.

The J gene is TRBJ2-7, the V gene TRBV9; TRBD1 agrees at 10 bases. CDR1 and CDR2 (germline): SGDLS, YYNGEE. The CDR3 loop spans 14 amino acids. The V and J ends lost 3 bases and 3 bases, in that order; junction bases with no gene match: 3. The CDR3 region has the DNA TGTGCCAGCAGCGCGGGACAGGGGCGCTACGAGCAGTACTTC. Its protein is CASSAGQGRYEQYF.

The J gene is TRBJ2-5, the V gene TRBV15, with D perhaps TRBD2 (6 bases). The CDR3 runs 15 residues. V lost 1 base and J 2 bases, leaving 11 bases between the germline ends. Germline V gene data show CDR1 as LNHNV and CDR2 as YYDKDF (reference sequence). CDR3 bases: TGTGCCACCAGCAGAGCCTCTGGGGGGCAAGAGACCCAGTACTTC. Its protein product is CATSRASGGQETQYF. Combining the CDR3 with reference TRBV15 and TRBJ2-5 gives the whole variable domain DAMVIQNPRYQVTQFGKPVTLSCSQTLNHNVMYWYQQKSSQAPKLLFHYYDKDFNNEADTPDNFQSRRPNTSFCFLDIRSPGLGDTAMYLCATSRASGGQETQYFGPGTRLLVL.

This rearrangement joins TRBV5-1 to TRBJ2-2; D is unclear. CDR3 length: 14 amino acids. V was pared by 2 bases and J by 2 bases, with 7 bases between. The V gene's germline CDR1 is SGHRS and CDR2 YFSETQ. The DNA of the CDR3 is TGCGCCAGCAGCTTTGGCCAAAACACCGGGGAGCTGTTTTTT. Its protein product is CASSFGQNTGELFF. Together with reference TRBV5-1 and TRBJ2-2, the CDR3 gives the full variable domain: KAGVTQTPRYLIKTRGQQVTLSCSPISGHRSVSWYQQTPGQGLQFLFEYFSETQRNKGNFPGRFSGRQFSNSRSEMNVSTLELGDSALYLCASSFGQNTGELFFGEGSRLTVL.

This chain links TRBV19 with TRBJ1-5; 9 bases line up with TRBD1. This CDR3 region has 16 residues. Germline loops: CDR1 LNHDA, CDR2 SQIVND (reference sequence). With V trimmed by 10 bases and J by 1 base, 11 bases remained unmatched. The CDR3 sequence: CATLRGTGNSNQPQHF. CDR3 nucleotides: TGTGCCACTCTCCGGGGGACAGGGAACAGCAATCAGCCCCAGCATTTT.

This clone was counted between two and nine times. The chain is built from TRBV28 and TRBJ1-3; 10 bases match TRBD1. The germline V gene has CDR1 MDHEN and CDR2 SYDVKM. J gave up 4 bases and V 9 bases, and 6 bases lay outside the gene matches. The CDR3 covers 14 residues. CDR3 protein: CASQTGGSGNTIYF. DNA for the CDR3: TGTGCCAGTCAGACAGGGGGCAGCGGAAACACCATATATTTT.

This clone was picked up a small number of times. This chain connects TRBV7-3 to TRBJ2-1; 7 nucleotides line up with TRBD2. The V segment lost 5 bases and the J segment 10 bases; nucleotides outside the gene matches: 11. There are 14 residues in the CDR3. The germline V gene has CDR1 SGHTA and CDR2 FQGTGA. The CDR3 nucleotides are TGTGCCAGCAGCCCTACCCGTACTAGCGTGGAGCAGTTCTTC. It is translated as CASSPTRTSVEQFF.